These T cell receptor beta chains were read from a single sample in a study of Ad26.COV2.S vaccination and SARS-CoV-2 variants. TCRdb keeps only in-frame clones here, not all; method: immunoSEQ multiplex PCR. The repertoire consists of about 480,000 clones, with roughly nine tenths occurring once and the leading ten covering roughly 13%. The sequencing here drew on peripheral blood, taken in a trial of Ad26.COV2.S vaccine versus placebo. These receptors were taken from a person aged 18-60 years who received the Ad26.COV2.S COVID-19 vaccine or a placebo. Each CDR3 is given with its conserved first and last residue. Each record gives: D gene, J gene, V gene, clone size, CDR3 length, CDR3 DNA, CDR3 protein. D genes are given only for firm matches. A row's size may be missing; if present it is once, few, many or a size class.

TRBD1 TRBJ2-7 TRBV24-1 . 15 TGTGCCACCAGTGACTACGACAGGGGCATCGACGAGCAGTACTTC CATSDYDRGIDEQYF
TRBD1 TRBJ2-7 TRBV29-1 . 16 TGCAGCGTTGAATGGGGGACAGGGCCGTTATTGCACGAGCAGTACTTC CSVEWGTGPLLHEQYF
TRBD1 TRBJ1-2 TRBV7-8 . 18 TGTGCCAGCAGCTTAATGGGGACCGGGACAGGGGTTTACTATGGCTACACCTTC CASSLMGTGTGVYYGYTF
TRBD1 TRBJ1-3 TRBV6-2/TRBV6-3 . 15 TGTGCCAGCAGTCCCGACAGGGGGACGCGGAACACCATATATTTT CASSPDRGTRNTIYF
. TRBJ1-6 TRBV19 . 15 TGTGCCAGTAGATCCGGGGCAGGAAATAATTCACCCCTCCACTTT CASRSGAGNNSPLHF
. TRBJ1-5 TRBV15 once 14 TGTGCCACCAGCAGAGAACAGGGAGAGGGGCCCCAGCATTTT CATSREQGEGPQHF
. TRBJ1-1 TRBV7-8 many 14 TGTGCCAGCAGCTTAAAGCCAGGTGGGGCTGAAGCTTTCTTT CASSLKPGGAEAFF
TRBD1 TRBJ1-4 TRBV30 few 15 TGTGCCTGGAGTGCCCCGACAGGGCTTAATGAAAAACTGTTTTTT CAWSAPTGLNEKLFF
. TRBJ2-2 TRBV7-3 few 13 TGTGCCAGCAGTCAGACTACTCATGGGGAGCTGTTTTTT CASSQTTHGELFF
TRBD2 TRBJ2-3 TRBV19 . 14 TGTGCCAGTAGTGAGGGAGCGGGAACAGATACGCAGTATTTT CASSEGAGTDTQYF
. TRBJ1-2 TRBV11-3 . 17 TGTGCCAGCAGCTTAGTTGGTTCGGTCAAAGCTAACTATGGCTACACCTTC CASSLVGSVKANYGYTF
. TRBJ1-1 TRBV7-9 . 15 TGTGCCAGCAGCCCACCGGGACCCTCGGGCACTGAAGCTTTCTTT CASSPPGPSGTEAFF
. TRBJ1-2 TRBV13 . 16 TGTGCCAGCAGCTTAAAGTTGAGGGTCGGAAACTATGGCTACACCTTC CASSLKLRVGNYGYTF
. TRBJ1-5 TRBV7-8 . 12 TGTGCCAGCAGCCCGTCCAATCAGCCCCAGCATTTT CASSPSNQPQHF
. TRBJ2-3 TRBV30 once 12 TGTGCCTGGAGTACAGGTCCAGATACGCAGTATTTT CAWSTGPDTQYF
TRBD1 TRBJ1-1 TRBV9 . 14 TGTGCCAGCAGCGAGGACAGGGTGGACACTGAAGCTTTCTTT CASSEDRVDTEAFF
TRBD2 TRBJ2-3 TRBV28 . 17 TGTGCCAGCAGTTTAAGTCCCCTAGCGGGGGATACAGATACGCAGTATTTT CASSLSPLAGDTDTQYF
. TRBJ1-5 TRBV5-4 . 14 TGTGCCAGCAGCTTGGGGTTGGGAAATCAGCCCCAGCATTTT CASSLGLGNQPQHF
. TRBJ1-1 TRBV4-3 . 15 TGCGCCAGCAGCCAAGATCGGGGAAGGGGGACTGAAGCTTTCTTT CASSQDRGRGTEAFF
. TRBJ2-1 TRBV7-9 . 18 TGTGCCAGCAGACATCACGGGGACACCCGACGGCCTAGGCATGAGCAGTTCTTC CASRHHGDTRRPRHEQFF
. TRBJ1-3 TRBV10-3 . 15 TGTGCCATCAGAACGACAGTTCCCTCTGGAAACACCATATATTTT CAIRTTVPSGNTIYF
. TRBJ1-1 TRBV19 . 15 TGTGCCAGTAGTAACGAGTTGGGGGCTAACACTGAAGCTTTCTTT CASSNELGANTEAFF
. TRBJ2-6 TRBV28 . 13 TGTGCCAGCAGGAGATCTGGGGCCAACGTCCTGACTTTC CASRRSGANVLTF
TRBD1 TRBJ1-4 TRBV5-6 . 15 TGTGCCAGCAGCAGCGGACAGGGCGGGACTGAAAAACTGTTTTTT CASSSGQGGTEKLFF
. TRBJ2-1 TRBV10-3 . 14 TGTGCCATCAGTGGGCTACCGGGGTACAATGAGCAGTTCTTC CAISGLPGYNEQFF
TRBD1 TRBJ2-1 TRBV29-1 . 16 TGCAGCGTTGGTACCGGGACAGGACTCACCTACAATGAGCAGTTCTTC CSVGTGTGLTYNEQFF
. TRBJ2-2 TRBV10-3 . 16 TGTGCCATCAGCGCCTCCAGGGGCTTGGGCGCCGGGGAGCTGTTTTTT CAISASRGLGAGELFF
. TRBJ1-1 TRBV29-1 once 10 TGCAGCGCTATGAACACTGAAGCTTTCTTT CSAMNTEAFF
. TRBJ2-1 TRBV27 . 13 TGTGCCAGCAGTGAGACAGTAAACAATGAGCAGTTCTTC CASSETVNNEQFF
. TRBJ1-6 TRBV5-1 few 16 TGCGCCAGCAGCTTACTCGTCAGGGCGGAGAATTCACCCCTCCACTTT CASSLLVRAENSPLHF
TRBD2 TRBJ2-1 TRBV9 . 11 TGTGCCAGCAGCGGTCCTAGCGGGCAGTTCTTC CASSGPSGQFF
. TRBJ1-6 TRBV4-3 . 15 TGCGCCAGCAGGAGGGAACTTCAGGGGAATTCACCCCTCCACTTT CASRRELQGNSPLHF
. TRBJ2-3 TRBV7-2 . 15 TGTGCCAGCAGCTTATCACTGGATAGCACAGATACGCAGTATTTT CASSLSLDSTDTQYF
TRBD1 TRBJ1-1 TRBV20-1 . 11 TGCAGTGCGAGACAGGGGGCAACAGCTTTCTTT CSARQGATAFF
TRBD2 TRBJ2-7 TRBV19 . 16 TGTGCCAGTAGTAGGGATCCGGGACTAGCGGGAGTCGAGCAGTACTTC CASSRDPGLAGVEQYF
TRBD1 TRBJ2-7 TRBV4-1 . 15 TGCGCCAGCAGCCAGGCAGGGACAGGGGGGTACGAGCAGTACTTC CASSQAGTGGYEQYF
TRBD1 TRBJ2-2 TRBV6-5 . 14 TGTGCCAGCAGGTGGGGGACAGGGATCGGGGAGCTGTTTTTT CASRWGTGIGELFF
TRBD1 TRBJ1-2 TRBV29-1 . 14 TGCAGCGTTGAAACGGACAGGGGTGACTATGGCTACACCTTC CSVETDRGDYGYTF
. TRBJ1-5 TRBV9 . 15 TGTGCCAGCAGCGTCGACGGAGGAAACAATCAGCCCCAGCATTTT CASSVDGGNNQPQHF
. TRBJ1-6 TRBV21-1 . 15 TGTGCCAGCCGTACAGGGGGTAGCGGGAATTCACCCCTCCACTTT CASRTGGSGNSPLHF
. TRBJ1-5 TRBV6-5 . 13 TGTGCCAGCAGCCACCGGGGGATCAAGCCCCAGCATTTT CASSHRGIKPQHF
. TRBJ2-2 TRBV5-1 . 16 TGCGCCAGCACCCTCCCCTCGGGTCCAGGCACCGGGGAGCTGTTTTTT CASTLPSGPGTGELFF
. TRBJ2-2 TRBV7-2 . 15 TGTGCCAGCAGCTGGGGTTCTACCTACACCGGGGAGCTGTTTTTT CASSWGSTYTGELFF
TRBD1 TRBJ1-2 TRBV30 . 14 TGTGCCTGGAGTGTAACCCGGACAGGGTACGGCTACACCTTC CAWSVTRTGYGYTF
. TRBJ2-5 TRBV5-1 . 18 TGCGCCAGCAGCTATTCCCAACTAGCATCGGGGGCCCAAGAGACCCAGTACTTC CASSYSQLASGAQETQYF
. TRBJ1-1 TRBV10-3 . 12 TGTGCCGCCGGGGGCCTGAACACTGAAGCTTTCTTT CAAGGLNTEAFF
TRBD2 TRBJ2-5 TRBV29-1 . 17 TGCAGCGTTGCATTCCTAGCGGGAGGGCGGGGGCAAGAGACCCAGTACTTC CSVAFLAGGRGQETQYF
. TRBJ2-2 TRBV7-2 few 15 TGTGCCAGCAGCTTTAGGGGGGAAAGGACCGGGGAGCTGTTTTTT CASSFRGERTGELFF
TRBD1 TRBJ1-1 TRBV29-1 . 13 TGCAGCGTTGATACCAGGGGGGACACTGAAGCTTTCTTT CSVDTRGDTEAFF
TRBD1 TRBJ1-2 TRBV3-1/TRBV3-2 . 14 TGTGCCAGCAGCCAGCTCCGGGACAGGCAGATCTACACCTTC CASSQLRDRQIYTF
. TRBJ2-2 TRBV28 . 16 TGTGCCAGCAGTAACCCCCGGGGGAGCGGCACCGGGGAGCTGTTTTTT CASSNPRGSGTGELFF